The entry below gives a single T cell receptor (beta chain) sequence along with its context. Sequencing targeted TCR beta in blood CD8+ and CD4+ T cells. TEMRA cells were FACS-enriched, unlike CD8+ and CD4+ T cells, which were negatively isolated. The sample belongs to a study of CD8 T cells in Susac syndrome. RNA totalling roughly 0.5 to 1 ug underwent reverse transcription with random hexamers. immunoSEQ multiplex PCR amplified TCR beta CDR3 across 54 Vbeta, 13 Jbeta. TCRdb redid the calling of the immunoSEQ multiplex PCR reads with MiXCR, one entry per CDR3 protein. The data show hundreds of thousands of distinct CDR3 sequences, 95% seen once. V shed 4 bases, J shed 4 bases, and the junction held 7 bases outside the gene matches. The germline CDR1 and CDR2 sequences are MNHEY and SMNVEV (reference sequence). CDR3 length equals 15 residues.

The chain uses TRBV27 and TRBJ2-7, with 10 bases aligning to TRBD2. The source of this sequence is a human donor with multiple sclerosis. Material for sequencing was CD4+ T cells from PBMCs. CDR3 coding DNA: TGTGCCAGCAGTTCACTTGAGACTAGCGGGTACGAGCAGTACTTC. Translation: CASSSLETSGYEQYF.